This T cell receptor (beta chain) appears in the sequencing data of a study of shared clonotypes between healthy human individuals (dated by TCRdb to the early 2020s). Study-wide context: The cohort included a few men and a couple of women between 18 and 49 years of age. Between about 0.8 and 9.5 billion PBMCs per donor were obtained by leukapheresis. For each donor, CD4 naive and CD4 memory were each run on three plates, CD8 naive on two plates, and CD8 memory on one plate. To estimate repertoire size and how much clonotype sharing occurs between individuals, the study deeply sequenced the blood TCR repertoires of 4 to 6 healthy adults. To increase sequencing depth and limit assay-specific biases, TCR repertoire library preparation and sequencing were carried out by different laboratories using diverse techniques.

General conclusions and limits of the study: Clonotypes shared by all four sorted-subset donors showed higher generation probabilities than non-shared clonotypes. Naive subsets generally had larger estimated clonotype richness than memory subsets did. The small number of donors limited the genetic and exposure-history diversity represented. Incomplete sequencing was indicated by rarefaction of sorted-subset datasets, despite the large sequencing depth. Sampling was limited to blood, and TCR repertoires in tissue likely differ from TCR repertoires in blood. About 5% of naive CD4, around 3.6% of naive CD8, roughly 2.4% of memory CD4, and 0.4% of memory CD8 clonotypes were shared across four donors. Pairwise subsampling indicated that sequencing depth was expected to affect the degree of clonotype sharing among donors.

TCR CDR3 regions were amplified from genomic DNA by multiplex PCR using the deep immunoSEQ assay. Genomic DNA extracted from each cell subset was distributed evenly over all wells of several immunoSEQ 96-well plates, and each plate served as one replicate. For sorted subsets, each replicate PCR was loaded with roughly 200 ng genomic DNA, equivalent to 25,000 to 35,000 T cell genomes. The purified libraries were quantified using a Qubit 3.0 fluorometer, sized with a Bioanalyzer 2100, and then quantified again using the KAPA Library Quantification kit. Each immunoSEQ 96-well plate was sequenced on its own single-read 150-cycle Illumina NextSeq 550 flow cell. The study's own analysis went as follows. Because the immunoSEQ output included only junctional sequences and no quality scores, the filtering could not be the same as the filtering used for full-length reads. Sequences were annotated with PyIR, a Python wrapper for IgBLAST v1.9, and V/J genes and CDR3 were assigned using IMGT germline references. Reads were filtered out if the reads had weak V/J assignments (E-value above 1e-6), no CDR3, stop codons, out-of-frame junctions, or ambiguous translated residues. V3J clonotypes were defined as sequences sharing an identical inferred V gene, J gene, and CDR3 amino acid sequence. Percentage overlap between repertoires was calculated by dividing the number of shared unique clonotypes by the size of the smaller repertoire. Repertoire richness was assessed with RTK rarefaction, the Chao1 estimator, and Recon v2.1 estimates of unobserved clonotypes. Generation probabilities were computed with OLGA for all TCRbeta clonotypes obtained by the gDNA method from a few donors. Imported from immuneACCESS, the table was reduced by TCRdb to in-frame sequences with V and J called. These copies leave out some clones; in studies compared against another copy, an unresolved V gene accounts for under half, and the cause of the remainder is not known. The V and J calls and clone size were taken over from that table, and D and trimming were inferred from the DNA. Here the sample has 2 million to 3 million clones; approximately 93% occur a single time. The top ten clones comprise approximately 0.35% of the sample.

With respect to this clone: Its antigen is not yet known. Base qualities are missing; no much larger clone stands one base away.

Donors were healthy HIV-negative adults with no recently reported acute infections or vaccinations. Every donor was a Caucasian adult residing in Nashville, Tennessee, USA. CD4+ T cells were enriched through magnetic negative selection, after which naive cells were positively selected on CD45RA and the remaining negative fraction served as the memory subset. After blood collection by leukapheresis, PBMCs were isolated using Ficoll-Histopaque density gradient centrifugation and then cryopreserved in the vapor phase of liquid nitrogen. Purity and quantity of every magnetically sorted T cell population were checked by analytical flow cytometry. Each sorted fraction had its genomic DNA isolated and then quantified by UV absorbance on a Nanodrop 2000c. The germline V gene sets CDR1 to MNHEY and CDR2 to SVGAGI. V is cut back by 6 bases and J by 5 bases, with 7 bases in the junction unmatched. The CDR3 spans 14 residues, from the cysteine through the phenylalanine. This entry keeps only the CDR3 DNA: 42 bases, framed from base 1.

This sequence was found in a man between 18 and 35 years old in good health. Some clones in this sample may be carry-over from other donors' samples. The rearrangement joined TRBV6-5 to TRBJ2-5, and 9 bases in between align with TRBD1. Input material: naive CD4+ T cells from PBMCs. The sample's cell subset or site label, in plain terms: CD45RA+ positively selected. The DNA reads as follows: TGTGCCAGCAGAAGGGGACAGGGTTGGGAGACCCAGTACTTC. Protein translation: CASRRGQGWETQYF.